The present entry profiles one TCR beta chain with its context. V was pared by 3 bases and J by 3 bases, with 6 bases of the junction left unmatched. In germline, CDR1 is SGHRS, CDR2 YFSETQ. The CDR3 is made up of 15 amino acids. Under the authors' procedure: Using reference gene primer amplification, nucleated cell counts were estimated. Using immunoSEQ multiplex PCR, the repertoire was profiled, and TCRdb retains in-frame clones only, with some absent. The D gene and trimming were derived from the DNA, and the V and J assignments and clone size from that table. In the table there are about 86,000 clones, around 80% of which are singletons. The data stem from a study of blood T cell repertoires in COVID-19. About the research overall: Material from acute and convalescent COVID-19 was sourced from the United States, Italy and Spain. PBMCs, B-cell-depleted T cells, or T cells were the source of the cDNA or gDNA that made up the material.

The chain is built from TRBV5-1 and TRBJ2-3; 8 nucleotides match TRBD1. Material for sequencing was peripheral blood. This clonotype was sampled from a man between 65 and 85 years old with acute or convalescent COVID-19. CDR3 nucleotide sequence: TGCGCCAGCAGCTACAGACAGGGGATGACAGATACGCAGTATTTT. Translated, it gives CASSYRQGMTDTQYF.